The clone carrying this T cell receptor (beta chain) was detected ten times or more. Its antigen remains unknown. CDR3 length equals 14 residues. From germline, CDR1 is DFQATT and CDR2 SNEGSKA (reference sequence). The V end was cut by 6 bases, the J end by 5 bases, with 18 bases between. Amplification of TCR beta CDR3 regions was performed using RNA transcripts as template. First-round RT-PCR with HTBI primers amplified the TCR CDR3 region. In TCRdb, the multiplex PCR reads were re-called with MiXCR into one record per CDR3 protein. This sample has roughly 700,000 distinct CDR3 sequences, with approximately 15% found just once. The data originate from a study of T cells in Graves' hyperthyroidism and ophthalmopathy. Study overall: The blood sample was taken at first diagnosis, before treatment began.

Study-wide results and caveats: Model-based prediction identified ophthalmopathy a median around 6.5 months prior to its onset. A model of 13 V-J features distinguished ophthalmopathy from stable hyperthyroidism.

9 to 10 ml fresh peripheral blood yielded the PBMCs. This sequence was found in a woman between 18 and 30 years old with Graves' hyperthyroidism. The chain is built from TRBV20-1 and TRBJ2-3, with a weak D call TRBD1 (6 bases). The sample taken for sequencing was blood. Here the CDR3 reads CSAPVRGAGDTQYF. CDR3 coding DNA: TGCAGTGCCCCAGTCAGGGGCGCGGGAGATACGCAGTATTTT.